Each of the 28 T cell receptor beta chains below was sequenced from the same sample in a study of vaccination effects on CD4 cells after COVID-19. ViraFEST used viral peptide pools to expand antigen-specific CD4+ T cells before sequencing. CD4+ T cells were isolated after around 10 days of culture. Absence of prior SARS-CoV-2 infection characterized the vaccine recipients, who showed negative nucleocapsid antibodies. The antigens these receptors bind are not known. The table came from immunoSEQ multiplex PCR; TCRdb's copy has only in-frame clones and leaves some out. The sample carries about 23,000 clones, around 73% recorded once. Sequences were derived from CD4+ T cells from PBMCs cultured with SARS-CoV-2 spike peptides, sampled before COVID-19 vaccination. These receptors all come from a human donor who received a COVID-19 vaccine.

The genes are TRBV7-9 and TRBJ2-7; 9 bases line up with TRBD1. V was pared by 5 bases and J by 7 bases, with 12 bases of the junction left unmatched. Germline CDR1 is SEHNR and CDR2 is FQNEAQ (reference sequence). This CDR3 has 15 amino acids. The CDR3 loop reads CASSTSDRGWREQYF. For the CDR3, the DNA is TGTGCCAGCAGCACATCGGACAGGGGCTGGAGAGAGCAGTACTTC. Supplemented by reference TRBV7-9 and TRBJ2-7, the full variable domain reads DTGVSQNPRHKITKRGQNVTFRCDPISEHNRLYWYRQTLGQGPEFLTYFQNEAQLEKSRLLSDRFSAERPKGSFSTLEIQRTEQGDSAMYLCASSTSDRGWREQYFGPGTRLTVT.

J is TRBJ2-3 and V is TRBV7-2; TRBD2 agrees at 10 bases. There are 16 residues in the CDR3. The V and J ends lost 4 bases and 6 bases, in that order; junction bases with no gene match: 10. CDR1 and CDR2 from the germline V gene are SGHTA and FQGNSA. CDR3 sequence reads: CASSSRLAGNTDTQYF. In DNA, the CDR3 is TGTGCCAGCAGCTCGCGACTAGCGGGTAACACGGATACGCAGTATTTT.

The chain has TRBV2 and TRBJ1-5; D is unclear. The germline CDR1 and CDR2 sequences are SNHLY and FYNNEI. CDR3 length equals 14 residues. Trimming cost V 9 bases and J 2 bases, with 14 bases left between them. In nucleotides, the CDR3 is TGTGCCAGTATACAGTCTCTAGGCAATCAGCCCCAGCATTTT. Translating it yields CASIQSLGNQPQHF.

This chain joins TRBV11-2 and TRBJ2-3, with D unresolved. The CDR3 loop spans 13 amino acids. The germline CDR1 and CDR2 sequences are SGHAT and FQNNGV. Trimming took off 5 bases at V and 4 bases at J, with 10 bases between the two ends. CDR3 region: CASSRSGADTQYF. CDR3 DNA sequence: TGTGCCAGCAGCCGATCAGGAGCAGATACGCAGTATTTT.

The chain carries TRBV2 and TRBJ2-6, with D perhaps TRBD2 (5 bases). V lost 8 bases and J 0 bases, leaving 5 bases between the germline ends. Germline loops: CDR1 SNHLY, CDR2 FYNNEI. CDR3 length: 13 residues. The CDR3 is CASGSSGANVLTF. CDR3 sequence (DNA): TGTGCCAGCGGGAGCTCTGGGGCCAACGTCCTGACTTTC. Supplemented by reference TRBV2 and TRBJ2-6, the full variable domain reads EPEVTQTPSHQVTQMGQEVILRCVPISNHLYFYWYRQILGQKVEFLVSFYNNEISEKSEIFDDQFSVERPDGSNFTLKIRSTKLEDSAMYFCASGSSGANVLTFGAGSRLTVL.

The chain has TRBV21-1 and TRBJ1-2; TRBD1, as called in the table, went unchecked against the DNA. TRBV21-1 is listed as a pseudogene. The CDR3 is 17 residues long. CDR3 sequence (DNA): TGTGCCAGCAGCAAAAGGGGCAGACAGGGGTTCGGGTATGGCTACACCTTC. Protein: CASSKRGRQGFGYGYTF.

The J gene is TRBJ1-5, the V gene TRBV19; D uncertain. The V end was cut by 2 bases, the J end by 3 bases, with 8 bases between. The CDR3 totals 14 residues. Germline CDR1 and CDR2: LNHDA and SQIVND (reference sequence). The CDR3 region is CASSIQGINQPQHF. The CDR3 bases are TGTGCCAGTAGTATACAAGGGATCAATCAGCCCCAGCATTTT.

The chain employs TRBV3-1 (or the pseudogene TRBV3-2) and TRBJ2-5; D is unclear. With 1 base removed from V and 4 bases from J, the gap between germline ends came to 7 bases. The CDR3 contains 13 residues. Germline lookup yields CDR1 LGHDT and CDR2 YNNKEL (reference sequence). CDR3 bases: TGTGCCAGCAGCCAAGCGGGCGGAGAGACCCAGTACTTC. This encodes CASSQAGGETQYF.

This clone was seen a few times. V gene TRBV3-1 (or the pseudogene TRBV3-2) combines with J gene TRBJ1-2; no firm D call. The CDR3 spans 12 residues. Trimming cost V 1 base and J 8 bases, with 8 bases left between them. The germline V gene encodes CDR1 LGHDT and CDR2 YNNKEL (reference sequence). For the CDR3, the DNA is TGTGCCAGCAGCCAAGTGGGTGGGGGCTACACCTTC. Its translation is CASSQVGGGYTF.

The CDR3 spells CASSFTLPSGWDRVEQFF. The DNA of the CDR3 is TGTGCCAGCAGCTTTACCCTTCCTAGCGGGTGGGACAGGGTTGAGCAGTTCTTC. The V call is TRBV11-2, the J call TRBJ2-1, with D perhaps TRBD1 (9 bases). V lost 3 bases to trimming and J lost 9 bases, with 27 bases between them. Germline V gene sequence: CDR1 SGHAT, CDR2 FQNNGV. The CDR3 sequence is 18 residues long.

The chain has TRBV7-9 and TRBJ1-2; D gene uncertain. This CDR3 has 13 amino acids. V gave up 2 bases and J gave up 1 base, with 5 bases separating them. The V gene's germline CDR1 is SEHNR and CDR2 FQNEAQ (reference sequence). The CDR3 coding sequence is TGTGCCAGCAGCTTAAACAGTAACTATGGCTACACCTTC. Its protein is CASSLNSNYGYTF. Complete variable domain (other parts from reference TRBV7-9 and TRBJ1-2): DTGVSQNPRHKITKRGQNVTFRCDPISEHNRLYWYRQTLGQGPEFLTYFQNEAQLEKSRLLSDRFSAERPKGSFSTLEIQRTEQGDSAMYLCASSLNSNYGYTFGSGTRLTVV.

The V gene is TRBV5-1, the J gene TRBJ2-1; D is perhaps TRBD1 (6 bases). The ends were cut back, 7 bases at V and 2 bases at J, with 13 bases in the middle. This CDR3 spans 14 amino acids. CDR1 SGHRS and CDR2 YFSETQ come from the germline V gene. The CDR3 loop reads CASEVSGAYNEQFF. The CDR3 DNA is TGCGCCAGCGAGGTATCAGGGGCCTACAATGAGCAGTTCTTC.

The table lists this clone with a few counts. The chain's CDR3 is CASSYGYTEAFF. The CDR3 nucleotides read TGTGCCAGCAGTTACGGTTACACTGAAGCTTTCTTT. The chain combines TRBV6-5 with TRBJ1-1; D call uncertain. Deletions cut 2 bases from V and 3 bases from J, with 4 bases between. The CDR3 totals 12 residues. Germline-derived CDR1 and CDR2 are MNHEY and SVGAGI.

The chain carries TRBV3-1 (or the pseudogene TRBV3-2) and TRBJ1-1; 11 nucleotides align to TRBD1. Germline CDR1 is LGHDT and CDR2 is YNNKEL (reference sequence). Unmatched junction bases numbered 5, after V lost 4 bases and J lost 4 bases. The CDR3 spans 15 residues. The CDR3 protein is CASSPGQGDVTEAFF. The CDR3 coding sequence is TGTGCCAGCAGCCCGGGACAGGGGGATGTCACTGAAGCTTTCTTT.

The chain uses TRBV28 and TRBJ2-3, with a weak D call TRBD2 (6 bases). The ends were cut back, 6 bases at V and 1 base at J, with 11 bases in the middle. This CDR3 contains 14 residues. The germline gives CDR1 MDHEN, CDR2 SYDVKM. CDR3 protein: CASSLTGGTDTQYF. Written as DNA, the CDR3 is TGTGCCAGCAGCCTCACGGGGGGCACAGATACGCAGTATTTT.

This clone was seen a few times. V is TRBV7-6 and J is TRBJ2-3; 13 bases fit TRBD2. The CDR3 is made up of 17 amino acids. V trimming: 2 bases; J trimming: 0 bases; junction bases outside the gene matches: 2. The V gene's germline CDR1 is SGHVS and CDR2 FNYEAQ. The CDR3 spells CASSLRTSGGSTDTQYF. The CDR3 nucleotides read TGTGCCAGCAGCTTAAGGACTAGCGGGGGCAGCACAGATACGCAGTATTTT.

This chain uses TRBV6-6 with TRBJ1-5, with a tentative D call TRBD1 (5 bases). The CDR3 has 19 amino acids. Germline V CDR1 and CDR2: MNHNY, SVGAGI (reference sequence). The V and J ends lost 5 bases and 0 bases respectively, with 23 bases between them. The CDR3 region is CASSPPGGTSLRSNQPQHF. For the CDR3, the DNA is TGTGCCAGCAGTCCCCCCGGGGGGACCAGTCTACGTAGCAATCAGCCCCAGCATTTT.

This clone came up once. The chain combines TRBV19 with TRBJ1-1, with TRBD1 matching over 8 bases. The CDR3 is made up of 15 amino acids. The V and J ends lost 4 bases and 4 bases, in that order; junction bases with no gene match: 8. Germline V gene lookup returns CDR1 LNHDA and CDR2 SQIVND (reference sequence). CDR3 amino acids: CASSNGQGYSTEAFF. CDR3 coding DNA: TGTGCCAGTAGTAACGGACAGGGATATAGCACTGAAGCTTTCTTT.

In the case of this clone: Sequence at one end of the junction differs from germline and may be a read error. The rearrangement links TRBV7-9 to TRBJ2-1, with unresolved D. Germline V CDR1 and CDR2: SEHNR, FQNEAQ (reference sequence). The CDR3 sequence is 12 residues long. The CDR3 region is CASSIRAAAILF. For the CDR3, the DNA is TGTGCCAGCAGTATAAGGGCCGCGGCAATCCTCTTC.

The chain uses TRBV5-1 and TRBJ2-1; 8 bases fit TRBD2. The CDR3 runs 15 residues. The V segment lost 4 bases and the J segment 2 bases; nucleotides outside the gene matches: 5. CDR1 SGHRS and CDR2 YFSETQ come from the germline V gene. In DNA form, the CDR3 reads TGCGCCAGCAGCGTTAGCGGGGAAACCTACAATGAGCAGTTCTTC. This encodes CASSVSGETYNEQFF. Combining the CDR3 with reference TRBV5-1 and TRBJ2-1 gives the whole variable domain KAGVTQTPRYLIKTRGQQVTLSCSPISGHRSVSWYQQTPGQGLQFLFEYFSETQRNKGNFPGRFSGRQFSNSRSEMNVSTLELGDSALYLCASSVSGETYNEQFFGPGTRLTVL.

The CDR3 sequence: CASSEEVWGVENTEAFF. DNA of the CDR3: TGTGCCAGCAGTGAAGAGGTGTGGGGGGTCGAGAACACTGAAGCTTTCTTT. The chain uses TRBV2 and TRBJ1-1; D might be TRBD1 (5 bases). This CDR3 is 17 amino acids long. Germline V gene lookup returns CDR1 SNHLY and CDR2 FYNNEI. V lost 1 base and J 1 base, leaving 16 bases between the germline ends. The complete variable domain, with remaining parts taken from reference TRBV2 and TRBJ1-1, reads EPEVTQTPSHQVTQMGQEVILRCVPISNHLYFYWYRQILGQKVEFLVSFYNNEISEKSEIFDDQFSVERPDGSNFTLKIRSTKLEDSAMYFCASSEEVWGVENTEAFFGQGTRLTVV.

The chain combines TRBV10-2 with TRBJ1-5, with D possibly matching TRBD1 (6 bases). The CDR3 loop spans 17 amino acids. Germline-derived CDR1 and CDR2 are WSHSY and SAAADI. V was shortened by 0 bases and J by 3 bases, with 15 bases between the two germline ends. CDR3 in DNA: TGCGCCAGCAGTGAGTCGATTGTCAGGGGATACAATCAGCCCCAGCATTTT. This sequence encodes CASSESIVRGYNQPQHF.

The rearrangement uses TRBV11-2 and TRBJ1-1; 10 bases are shared with TRBD1. CDR3 size: 14 residues. The trim removed 3 bases at V and 5 bases at J, leaving 3 bases unmatched. The V gene's germline CDR1 is SGHAT and CDR2 FQNNGV. The CDR3 DNA reads as TGTGCCAGCAGCTTTGGGACAGGGGTGACTGAAGCTTTCTTT. Translated: CASSFGTGVTEAFF.

This chain uses TRBV9 with TRBJ2-1; D perhaps matches TRBD2 (5 bases). The germline V and J ends were trimmed by 0 bases and 2 bases, with 9 bases remaining between them. Looked up from germline, CDR1 is SGDLS and CDR2 is YYNGEE. This CDR3 comprises 15 residues. CDR3: CASSVAVTTYNEQFF. The DNA for the CDR3 is TGTGCCAGCAGCGTAGCTGTGACTACCTACAATGAGCAGTTCTTC. Together with reference TRBV9 and TRBJ2-1, the CDR3 gives the full variable domain: DSGVTQTPKHLITATGQRVTLRCSPRSGDLSVYWYQQSLDQGLQFLIQYYNGEERAKGNILERFSAQQFPDLHSELNLSSLELGDSALYFCASSVAVTTYNEQFFGPGTRLTVL.

The chain recombines TRBV9 with TRBJ1-1, with a tentative D call TRBD1 (6 bases). The V end lost 4 bases, the J end lost 1 base, and 8 bases lay between the germline ends. There are 13 residues in the CDR3. Germline CDR1 and CDR2: SGDLS and YYNGEE. The CDR3 loop reads CASSKTGNTEAFF. The CDR3 DNA reads as TGTGCCAGCAGCAAGACAGGGAACACTGAAGCTTTCTTT.

The chain uses TRBV19 and TRBJ2-5; D is ambiguous. Trimming removed 4 bases from V and 2 bases from J, with 5 bases in between. Germline V lookup: CDR1 LNHDA, CDR2 SQIVND (reference sequence). There are 12 residues in the CDR3. The CDR3 reads CASSRLQETQYF. The CDR3, as DNA: TGTGCCAGTAGTAGGTTACAAGAGACCCAGTACTTC.

The CDR3 nucleotides read TGTGCCAGCAGCGGGAACAGGGGCCGCTACATAGGGGAGACCCAGTACTTC. Protein product: CASSGNRGRYIGETQYF. The chain is built from TRBV25-1 and TRBJ2-5, with TRBD1 matching 7 bases. The CDR3 is 17 residues long. The germline V gene has CDR1 MGHDK and CDR2 SYGVNS. J was trimmed by 5 bases and V by 6 bases; bases with no gene match: 18.

The sample holds a few counts of this clone. This chain links TRBV6-5 with TRBJ1-5, with a tentative D call TRBD1 (5 bases). Germline V gene lookup returns CDR1 MNHEY and CDR2 SVGAGI. The CDR3 sequence is 13 residues long. Trimming stripped 10 bases from V and 7 bases from J, with 17 bases between. Here the CDR3 DNA reads TGTGCCACCACCTGGGGACGGGAGCAGCCCCAGCATTTT. This gives the protein CATTWGREQPQHF.